This TCR beta chain comes out of a study of T cell changes during pregnancy in multiple sclerosis. CDR3 length equals 12 residues. V was pared by 2 bases and J by 8 bases, with 9 bases between. Germline CDR1 and CDR2: MDHEN and SYDVKM. Using immunoSEQ multiplex PCR, the repertoire was profiled, and TCRdb retains in-frame clones only, with some absent. The repertoire holds 75,000 to 95,000 clones, with around 92% as singletons. The origin of this receptor is a female donor with multiple sclerosis, enrolled in a pregnancy study. The V call is TRBV28, the J call TRBJ1-2; D gene uncertain. The source material was peripheral blood, sampled after pregnancy. CDR3 in DNA: TGTGCCAGCAGTTTAGCGACTAGGGGCTACACCTTC. Translation gives CASSLATRGYTF.